Sequencing of this T cell receptor beta chain was carried out in a study of T cell responses to AZD1222 COVID-19 vaccine. The CDR3 consists of 15 residues. Germline V CDR1 and CDR2: LGHDT, YNNKEL (reference sequence). V dropped 4 bases and J dropped 2 bases, with 12 bases sitting between them. Only in-frame clones appear in the TCRdb table, and some are missing; sequencing was by immunoSEQ multiplex PCR. The sample gives around 95,000 clones, around 87% of which show up once; 4.2% is in the top ten. V gene TRBV3-1 (or the pseudogene TRBV3-2) combines with J gene TRBJ2-1, with D hard to call. This receptor was identified in an adult in good health. Source: peripheral blood, taken on day 0 of MenACWY control vaccination. CDR3 sequence reads: CASSPGPTPYNEQFF. The CDR3 DNA follows: TGTGCCAGCAGCCCCGGACCGACTCCCTACAATGAGCAGTTCTTC.